These 21 T cell receptor beta chains share one sample of origin, sequenced in a study of blood T cell repertoires in COVID-19. Assay: immunoSEQ multiplex PCR; the TCRdb copy retains only in-frame clones and omits some. The sample includes about 150,000 clones, more than 70% of them seen just once. Specimen: peripheral blood. The receptors derive from a woman aged 70-85 years who had recovered from COVID-19.

V usage is TRBV6-4 and J usage is TRBJ2-2, with D perhaps matching TRBD2 (5 bases). CDR3 size: 14 residues. CDR1 is MRHNA, CDR2 SNTAGT, per germline. V was clipped by 4 bases and J by 3 bases, with 9 bases between them. The CDR3 spells CASSGGSDTGELFF. DNA for the CDR3: TGTGCCAGCAGTGGAGGTAGCGACACCGGGGAGCTGTTTTTT.

The V call is TRBV12-3 or TRBV12-4, the J call TRBJ1-2; TRBD1 might be the D (5 bases). The CDR3 extends over 13 amino acids. Trimming pared 11 bases from V and 8 bases from J, leaving 21 bases between. The CDR3: CALAAEGLPGYTF. The CDR3, as DNA: TGTGCCCTGGCGGCGGAGGGGCTGCCCGGCTACACCTTC.

CDR3 loop: CASSPRGTKDEKLFF. CDR3 nucleotide sequence: TGTGCCAGCTCACCACGGGGCACCAAAGATGAAAAACTGTTTTTT. The chain combines TRBV18 with TRBJ1-4; tentatively, D is TRBD1 (5 bases). The CDR3 runs to 15 residues. The germline gives CDR1 KGHSH, CDR2 LQKENI. V lost 1 base to trimming and J lost 6 bases, with 12 bases between them.

This clone was counted only a few times. The chain carries TRBV7-6 and TRBJ1-4; TRBD1 might be the D (5 bases). V was pared by 5 bases and J by 3 bases, with 10 bases between. This CDR3 has 14 residues. The germline CDR1 and CDR2 sequences are SGHVS and FNYEAQ. The CDR3 bases are TGTGCCAGCAGCCCTCAGGGATCTAATGAAAAACTGTTTTTT. Its protein product is CASSPQGSNEKLFF.

The chain carries TRBV7-7 and TRBJ2-2, with 7 bases fitting TRBD2. This CDR3 is built from 14 residues. Trimming took 5 bases from V and 5 from J; bases not matched to a gene: 5. Germline V gene sequence: CDR1 SSHAT, CDR2 FNYEAQ (reference sequence). This CDR3 is CASSPRRGTGELFF. In nucleotides, the CDR3 is TGTGCCAGCAGCCCCCGGCGGGGGACCGGGGAGCTGTTTTTT.

The chain is built from TRBV9 and TRBJ1-1; D is uncertain. The germline V gene has CDR1 SGDLS and CDR2 YYNGEE. V was cut by 3 bases and J by 4 bases, with 16 bases left in between. CDR3 length: 15 residues. The DNA of the CDR3 is TGTGCCAGCAGCGCCAGCCCCGGCCGGGGCACTGAAGCTTTCTTT. This sequence encodes CASSASPGRGTEAFF.

This chain joins TRBV7-6 and TRBJ2-1; 9 nucleotides line up with TRBD1. V lost 4 bases and J lost 5; bases outside the gene matches: 9. Germline V gives CDR1 SGHVS, CDR2 FNYEAQ. This CDR3 is built from 16 residues. This chain's CDR3 is CASSYGGDRVHNEQFF. For the CDR3, the DNA is TGTGCCAGCAGCTACGGAGGGGACAGGGTCCACAATGAGCAGTTCTTC.

J is TRBJ2-1 and V is TRBV10-3, with 10 bases matching TRBD2. Germline trimming cut 6 bases from V and 4 bases from J; bases unmatched to any gene: 6. This CDR3 comprises 15 residues. The V gene's germline CDR1 is ENHRY and CDR2 SYGVKD. The CDR3 DNA is TGTGCCATCAGGGACCAAGCGGGGGGGTACAATGAGCAGTTCTTC. The encoded protein is CAIRDQAGGYNEQFF.

The J gene is TRBJ2-2, the V gene TRBV27, with D perhaps matching TRBD2 (6 bases). V was clipped by 2 bases and J by 3 bases, with 13 bases between them. The CDR3 runs to 16 residues. Per germline, CDR1 MNHEY and CDR2 SMNVEV (reference sequence). The DNA for the CDR3 is TGTGCCAGCAGTTTAGAGGAGGGGAGGTACACCGGGGAGCTGTTTTTT. Translating it yields CASSLEEGRYTGELFF.

The V call is TRBV19, the J call TRBJ1-1, with 7 bases identical to TRBD1. The CDR3 is 14 amino acids. Germline values: CDR1 LNHDA, CDR2 SQIVND (reference sequence). With 5 bases clipped from V and 0 bases from J, the junction kept 3 bases outside the gene matches. The chain's CDR3 is CASSVRGMNTEAFF. The CDR3 nucleotides read TGTGCCAGTAGTGTCAGGGGGATGAACACTGAAGCTTTCTTT.

The chain combines TRBV7-9 with TRBJ2-4; TRBD1 agrees at 8 bases. The CDR3 consists of 14 residues. After removal of 5 bases from V and 7 bases from J, the junction contained 7 bases not matched to a gene. Per germline, CDR1 SEHNR and CDR2 FQNEAQ (reference sequence). CDR3 coding DNA: TGTGCCAGCAGCCAGGGGGCAGGGGGGAACATTCAGTACTTC. This translates into CASSQGAGGNIQYF.

The chain links TRBV28 to TRBJ1-6, with 8 bases that match TRBD1. This CDR3 has 15 amino acids. The trim removed 6 bases at V and 7 bases at J, leaving 8 bases unmatched. The V gene's germline CDR1 is MDHEN and CDR2 SYDVKM. The CDR3 protein is CASREQGVANSPLHF. The CDR3 nucleotides read TGTGCCAGCAGGGAACAGGGGGTCGCCAATTCACCCCTCCACTTT.

J is TRBJ1-5 and V is TRBV19, with 8 nucleotides matching TRBD1. V lost 5 bases and J lost 6; bases outside the gene matches: 6. This CDR3 comprises 14 residues. CDR1 is LNHDA and CDR2 is SQIVND in the germline V gene (reference sequence). In nucleotides, the CDR3 is TGTGCCAGTAGTGCCAGGGGGCTCGGTCAGCCCCAGCATTTT. Residues: CASSARGLGQPQHF.

This sequence joins TRBV30 and TRBJ2-7; possibly TRBD1 for D (5 bases). The CDR3 totals 14 residues. V was clipped by 0 bases and J by 6 bases, with 15 bases between them. From germline, CDR1 is GTSNPN and CDR2 SVGIG (reference sequence). Here the CDR3 DNA reads TGTGCCTGGAGTGTAGGGGCAGGGTTGGGCGAGCAGTACTTC. It codes for CAWSVGAGLGEQYF.

The rearrangement joins TRBV9 to TRBJ2-7; D is ambiguous. V was cut by 4 bases and J by 3 bases, with 11 bases left in between. The CDR3 is 13 amino acids. CDR1 is SGDLS, CDR2 YYNGEE, per germline. The CDR3: CASSPLGLYEQYF. The DNA for the CDR3 is TGTGCCAGCAGCCCTTTGGGCCTCTACGAGCAGTACTTC.

The rearrangement links TRBV20-1 to TRBJ2-1; unclear D gene. The V and J ends lost 3 bases and 7 bases respectively, with 4 bases between them. This CDR3 spans 10 amino acids. Germline V gene data show CDR1 as DFQATT and CDR2 as SNEGSKA (reference sequence). In nucleotides, the CDR3 is TGCAGTGCTAGGCGGAATGAGCAGTTCTTC. Translated, it gives CSARRNEQFF.

The CDR3 DNA reads TGTGCCACCAGTGACACTAGCGGGAGGGCGGGAGAGACCCAGTACTTC. Protein: CATSDTSGRAGETQYF. The chain couples TRBV24-1 to TRBJ2-5, with 13 bases fitting TRBD2. The germline V gene encodes CDR1 KGHDR and CDR2 SFDVKD. Germline trimming cut 4 bases from V and 4 bases from J; bases unmatched to any gene: 5. CDR3 length equals 16 residues.

This rearrangement joins TRBV18 to TRBJ2-1; 11 bases map to TRBD2. Germline V lookup: CDR1 KGHSH, CDR2 LQKENI. The CDR3 extends over 17 amino acids. With 0 bases clipped from V and 8 bases from J, the junction kept 9 bases outside the gene matches. As DNA, the CDR3 is TGTGCCAGCTCACCACCGGGTAGCGGGAGGGCCTCGGATGAGCAGTTCTTC. It translates to CASSPPGSGRASDEQFF.

This chain links TRBV7-9 with TRBJ2-7; D ambiguous. Germline V lookup: CDR1 SEHNR, CDR2 FQNEAQ (reference sequence). The CDR3 spans 12 residues. V shed 3 bases and J shed 6 bases, with 9 bases lying between them. This chain's CDR3 is CASSLRSFEQYF. The CDR3 coding sequence is TGTGCCAGCAGCTTGCGGTCATTCGAGCAGTACTTC.

This chain uses TRBV11-2 with TRBJ1-4; no definite D call. This CDR3 region has 17 residues. Germline lookup yields CDR1 SGHAT and CDR2 FQNNGV. Between the trimmed V and J ends, which lost 5 bases and 3 bases, there was a span of 19 bases. CDR3 protein: CASSPRSAGSSNEKLFF. CDR3 nucleotides: TGTGCCAGCAGCCCCCGTTCCGCCGGGTCCTCTAATGAAAAACTGTTTTTT.

The chain employs TRBV7-2 and TRBJ1-2; a possible D gene is TRBD1 (6 bases). This CDR3 comprises 15 residues. The ends were cut back, 5 bases at V and 0 bases at J, with 13 bases in the middle. The germline gives CDR1 SGHTA, CDR2 FQGNSA. Here the CDR3 reads CASSPGHFPNYGYTF. CDR3 nucleotide sequence: TGTGCCAGCAGCCCGGGACACTTCCCTAACTATGGCTACACCTTC.